Below are 5 T cell receptor beta chains sequenced from a single sample in a study of CD8+ T cells in alopecia areata. RNA was isolated and reverse transcribed to cDNA, the sequencing template. Sequencing used immunoSEQ multiplex PCR; TCRdb keeps in-frame clones, though not all of them. The profile covers roughly 260,000 clones, none occurring a single time. Markers used for sorting pooled cutaneous lymph node cells were CD4, CD8alpha, NKG2D, NKG2ACE and others. The sequenced sample was CD4+ T cells sorted from a lymph node. The origin of the receptors is a C3H/HeJ mouse with alopecia areata. Mice of this strain are of MHC haplotype H2-k.

This clone was detected a few times. Gene names are mouse gene names. Read sequence stops 4 residues before the CDR3 end, and the germline J gene provides the missing end. This sample includes further DNA sequences coding for the same CDR3. The chain combines TRBV19 with TRBJ2-7; 7 nucleotides agree with TRBD2. V lost 5 bases to trimming and J lost 3 bases; unmatched junction nucleotides: 2. CDR3 length: 12 residues. Germline CDR1 FNHDT, CDR2 SITEND (reference sequence). Partial CDR3 DNA: TGTGCCAGCAGCCGGGGGGGCTAT. It yields the protein CASSRGGY. The entire CDR3 sequence reads CASSRGGYEQYF.

This clone has just a few counts. These gene names are mouse names. The read stops 4 residues short of the end of the CDR3; the missing end is completed from the germline J gene. The sample holds other DNA sequences that translate to the same CDR3. This sequence joins TRBV5 and TRBJ2-7; 9 bases fit TRBD2. There are 14 residues in the CDR3. Germline CDR1 and CDR2: LGHNA and YNLKQL (reference sequence). The part of the CDR3 DNA that was read is TGTGCCAGCAGCCAAGATGACTGGGGGTAT. This sequence encodes CASSQDDWGY. From start to end, the CDR3 is CASSQDDWGYEQYF.

Notes on this clone: Gene and germline names: mouse. The CDR3 goes on 4 residues after the read ends, and that part is filled in from the germline J gene. This sequence joins TRBV13-1 and TRBJ2-1; D is uncertain. V lost 4 bases and J lost 6, with 5 bases in between. The CDR3 loop spans 11 amino acids. Per germline, CDR1 NSHNY and CDR2 SYGAGN. The chain's CDR3 is CASSTLAEQFF. CDR3 DNA, as far as it was read: TGTGCCAGCAGTACTCTTGCT.

The table lists this clone with a few counts. Mouse gene names apply. The read ends 4 residues before the CDR3 terminus; that terminus is restored from the germline J gene. The chain employs TRBV4 and TRBJ2-2; 8 positions match TRBD2. J was trimmed by 2 bases and V by 3 bases; bases with no gene match: 2. CDR1 LGHDT and CDR2 YNNKQL come from the germline V gene (reference sequence). The CDR3 extends over 15 amino acids. CDR3: CASSYTGGNTGQLYF. The DNA read from the CDR3 is TGTGCCAGCAGCTACACTGGGGGCAACACCGGG.

This clone was counted between two and nine times. Gene names are the mouse ones. The sample contains more than one DNA sequence encoding this CDR3. The CDR3 protein is CTCSAPGTANTEVFF. Partial CDR3 DNA: TGCACCTGCAGTGCGCCCGGGACAGCAAACACA. The J gene is TRBJ1-1, the V gene TRBV1; 7 bases are shared with TRBD1. The sequence runs out 4 residues before the end of the CDR3; the remainder is reconstructed from the germline J gene. The CDR3 has 15 amino acids. CDR1 is NSQYPW, CDR2 LRSPGD, per germline (reference sequence). The J segment lost 0 bases and the V segment lost 3 bases, leaving 4 bases of the junction unmatched. Using reference TRBV1 and TRBJ1-1 for the parts outside the CDR3, the full variable domain is VTLLEQNPRWRLVPRGQAVNLRCILKNSQYPWMSWYQQDLQKQLQWLFTLRSPGDKEVKSLPGADYLATRVTDTELRLQVANMSQGRTLYCTCSAPGTANTEVFFGKGTRLTVV.